This T cell receptor (beta chain) comes out of a study of T cell repertoires in cytomegalovirus infection. On the study more broadly: CMV epitopes in the study were HLA-C-restricted (recently identified) and HLA-B-restricted (well studied). Based on public TCR beta signatures, there were indications of CMV infection and of a matching HLA type. Study-wide results and limits: Predominance within the ex vivo response was attributable to HLA-C-restricted CMV-specific TCR beta clonotypes. Summed public TCR beta family frequency identified CMV carriers bearing the relevant HLA.

MiXCR, run by TCRdb on the reads, gives a single entry per CDR3 protein. The table has 300,000 or so distinct CDR3 sequences, 20% to 25% seen once; the top ten hold about 14%. As regards this clonotype: What it binds is not known.

The receptor was derived from a human donor in good health (CMV status not recorded). Some clones in this sample may be carry-over from other donors' samples. Material: cultured PBMCs, obtained from culture after CMV antigen stimulation.

The CDR3 DNA sequence: TGTGCCAGCAGTCCCGACAGGGGGCTTATAGGCTACACCTTC. It yields the protein CASSPDRGLIGYTF. The chain is built from TRBV27 and TRBJ1-2, with 10 positions matching TRBD1. CDR1 is MNHEY and CDR2 is SMNVEV in the germline V gene (reference sequence). J lost 8 bases, V lost 5 bases, and 8 bases had no gene match. The CDR3 length is 14 residues.